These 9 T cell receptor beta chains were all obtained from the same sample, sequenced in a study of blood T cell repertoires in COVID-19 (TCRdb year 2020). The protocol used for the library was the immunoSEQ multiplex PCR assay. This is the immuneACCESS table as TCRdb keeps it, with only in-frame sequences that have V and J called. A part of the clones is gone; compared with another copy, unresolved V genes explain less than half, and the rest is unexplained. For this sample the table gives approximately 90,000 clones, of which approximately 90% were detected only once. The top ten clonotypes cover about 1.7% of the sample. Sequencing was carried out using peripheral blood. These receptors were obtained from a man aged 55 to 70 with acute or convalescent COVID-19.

The CDR3 DNA reads as TGTGCCAGCAGTTACTCTCTAGCGGGGGGGCCAGATACGCAGTATTTT. Amino acids: CASSYSLAGGPDTQYF. This chain uses TRBV6-5 with TRBJ2-3; 12 bases align to TRBD2. The V gene end was trimmed by 0 bases and the J gene end by 4 bases; junction bases not matched to a gene: 2. Germline V CDR1 and CDR2: MNHEY, SVGAGI. This CDR3 region has 16 residues.

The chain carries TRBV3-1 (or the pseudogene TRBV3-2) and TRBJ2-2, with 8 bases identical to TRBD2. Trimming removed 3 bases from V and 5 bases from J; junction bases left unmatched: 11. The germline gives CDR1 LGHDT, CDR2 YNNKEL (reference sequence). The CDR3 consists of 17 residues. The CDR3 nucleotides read TGTGCCAGCAGCCACCGGGGGGGGACAAAAAAGACCGGGGAGCTGTTTTTT. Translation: CASSHRGGTKKTGELFF.

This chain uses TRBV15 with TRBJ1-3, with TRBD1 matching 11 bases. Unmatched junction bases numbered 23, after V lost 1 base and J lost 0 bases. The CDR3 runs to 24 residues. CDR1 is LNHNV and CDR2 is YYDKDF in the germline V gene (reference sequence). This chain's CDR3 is CATSRGSLWLGGQGASYSGNTIYF. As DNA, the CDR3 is TGTGCCACCAGCAGAGGATCCTTGTGGTTGGGAGGACAGGGGGCTTCATACTCTGGAAACACCATATATTTT.

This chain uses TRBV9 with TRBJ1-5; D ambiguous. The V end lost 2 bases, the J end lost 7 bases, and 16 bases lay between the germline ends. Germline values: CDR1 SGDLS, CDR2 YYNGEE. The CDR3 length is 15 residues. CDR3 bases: TGTGCCAGCAGCGTCTCGGGGAGTTCGGAACAGCCCCAGCATTTT. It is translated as CASSVSGSSEQPQHF.

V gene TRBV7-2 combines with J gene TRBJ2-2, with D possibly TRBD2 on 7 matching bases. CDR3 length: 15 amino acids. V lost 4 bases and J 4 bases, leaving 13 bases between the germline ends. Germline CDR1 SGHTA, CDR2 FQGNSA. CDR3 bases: TGTGCCAGCAGCTCTCCGGGGGGCTTCACCGGGGAGCTGTTTTTT. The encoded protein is CASSSPGGFTGELFF.

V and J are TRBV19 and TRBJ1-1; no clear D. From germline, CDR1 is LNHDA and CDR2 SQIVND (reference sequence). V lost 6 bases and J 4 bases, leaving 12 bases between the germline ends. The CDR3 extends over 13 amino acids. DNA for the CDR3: TGTGCCAGTAGCACCGATGGGAGCACTGAAGCTTTCTTT. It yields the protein CASSTDGSTEAFF.

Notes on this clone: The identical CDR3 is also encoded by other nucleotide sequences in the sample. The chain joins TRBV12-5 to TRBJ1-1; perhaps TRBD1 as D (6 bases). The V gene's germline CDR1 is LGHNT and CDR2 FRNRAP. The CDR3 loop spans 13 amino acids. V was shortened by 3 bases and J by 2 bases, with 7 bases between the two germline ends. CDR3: CASGLQGNTEAFF. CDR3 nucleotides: TGTGCTAGTGGTTTACAGGGTAACACTGAAGCTTTCTTT.

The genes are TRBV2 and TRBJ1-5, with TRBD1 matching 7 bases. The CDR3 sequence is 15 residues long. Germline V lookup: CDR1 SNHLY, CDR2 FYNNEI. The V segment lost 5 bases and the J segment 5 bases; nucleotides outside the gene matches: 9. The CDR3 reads CASSPGQRGYQPQHF. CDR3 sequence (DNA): TGTGCCAGCAGTCCGGGACAGAGGGGTTATCAGCCCCAGCATTTT.

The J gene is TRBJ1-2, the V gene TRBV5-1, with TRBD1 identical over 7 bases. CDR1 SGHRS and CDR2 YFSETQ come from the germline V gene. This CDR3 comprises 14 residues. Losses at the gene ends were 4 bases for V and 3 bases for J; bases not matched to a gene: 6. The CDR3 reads CASSQGQADYGYTF. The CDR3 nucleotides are TGCGCCAGCAGCCAAGGACAGGCTGACTATGGCTACACCTTC.